Sequencing of this T cell receptor beta chain was carried out in a study of T-cell reconstitution after alpha-beta-depleted transplantation in children. This clonotype showed up just a few times. Unique molecular identifiers were incorporated into the prepared TCRbeta library. TCRdb re-called the PCR reads through MiXCR, storing one row per CDR3 protein. The sample gives approximately 980,000 distinct CDR3 sequences, 25% to 30% of which show up once; under 30% is in the top ten. V gave up 2 bases and J gave up 6 bases; unmatched junction bases: 11. The germline CDR1 and CDR2 sequences are SGHDT and YYEEEE. The CDR3 covers 15 residues.

The TCR originated in a boy less than two years old who had a stem cell transplant for SCID, so the T cells may come from the graft donor. The genes are TRBV5-6 and TRBJ2-7; TRBD1 aligns across 7 bases. The material was PBMCs, mostly from graft donor cells, obtained 360 days after TCRalphabeta/CD19-depleted stem cell transplant. The CDR3 sequence: CASSFAVGQIGEQYF. CDR3 DNA sequence: TGTGCCAGCAGCTTTGCTGTGGGACAGATCGGCGAGCAGTACTTC. Filled out from reference TRBV5-6 and TRBJ2-7, the complete variable domain reads DAGVTQSPTHLIKTRGQQVTLRCSPKSGHDTVSWYQQALGQGPQFIFQYYEEEERQRGNFPDRFSGHQFPNYSSELNVNALLLGDSALYLCASSFAVGQIGEQYFGPGTRLTVT.